This TCR beta chain was identified during a study of cytomegalovirus exposure and HLA in healthy donors. Study observations and caveats: Accounts indicate the classifier identified cytomegalovirus status with strong specificity and sensitivity. Listed as cytomegalovirus-associated were 150 or so TCR beta chains. Usually a TCR sequence was rare, but some public TCRs were found in many donors.

Trimming cost V 5 bases and J 2 bases; bases outside gene matches: 6. This CDR3 comprises 15 residues. Germline V gene lookup returns CDR1 MNHNY and CDR2 SVGAGI (reference sequence). Regarding this clone: Antigen specificity is unknown.

Generated by immunoSEQ multiplex PCR, the TCRdb table keeps only in-frame clones and is missing some. The sample contains around 45,000 clones, 90% to 95% of which appear only once. While the first cohort had around 700 subjects, the donors belonged to the separate validation cohort of about 130 subjects. This TCR was sampled from a man younger than 35 in good health and CMV-seronegative. This chain links TRBV6-6 with TRBJ2-7; TRBD1 agrees at 10 bases. Material: PBMCs. The CDR3 bases are TGTGCCAGCAGTAGGGGACAGGGGAAGGCCTACGAGCAGTACTTC. This encodes CASSRGQGKAYEQYF.